A selection of T cell receptor beta chains follows, all from one sample in a study of blood T cells in healthy people across ages. TCRdb re-derived calls from the 5' RACE reads in MiXCR, one entry per CDR3 protein. The sample consists of around 1.7 million distinct CDR3 sequences, 28% of them appearing once. The sequenced material came from blood. The receptors shown here come from a woman aged 30 to 39 in good health. CDR3s include the opening cysteine and the closing phenylalanine or tryptophan. A D gene is named only where the DNA matches it firmly. Clone size is stated in some rows and not others, as once, few, many or a class when expanded.

clone_size: .; j_call: TRBJ2-1; v_call: TRBV2; cdr3_length: 15; d_call: TRBD2; cdr3_nt: TGTGCCAGCATTGGACTAGCGTGGCGCGCAGATGAGCAGTTCTTC; cdr3_aa: CASIGLAWRADEQFF
clone_size: many; j_call: TRBJ2-6; v_call: TRBV5-1; cdr3_length: 15; d_call: .; cdr3_nt: TGTGCCAGCAGCTTAAGACTGTCTGGGGCCAACGTCCTGACTTTC; cdr3_aa: CASSLRLSGANVLTF
clone_size: .; j_call: TRBJ2-1; v_call: TRBV30; cdr3_length: 13; d_call: .; cdr3_nt: TGTGCCTGGAGTGAGCGAGGCTTCGATGAGCAGTTCTTC; cdr3_aa: CAWSERGFDEQFF
clone_size: .; j_call: TRBJ1-1; v_call: TRBV20-1; cdr3_length: 17; d_call: TRBD1; cdr3_nt: TGCAGTGCTAGAGACACCGGGACAGGGGGCTACCGGACTGAAGCTTTCTTT; cdr3_aa: CSARDTGTGGYRTEAFF
clone_size: few; j_call: TRBJ2-7; v_call: TRBV7-2; cdr3_length: 14; d_call: .; cdr3_nt: TGTGCCAGCAGCTCACAGGGTGGGGGGAGCGAGCAGTACTTC; cdr3_aa: CASSSQGGGSEQYF
clone_size: few; j_call: TRBJ1-5; v_call: TRBV20-1; cdr3_length: 14; d_call: .; cdr3_nt: TGCAGTGCTAGAGCCCTGGGACGCAATCAGCCCCAGCATTTT; cdr3_aa: CSARALGRNQPQHF
clone_size: .; j_call: TRBJ2-3; v_call: TRBV5-5; cdr3_length: 14; d_call: .; cdr3_nt: TGTGCCAGCAGCTCAGAAGATAGCACAGATACGCAGTATTTT; cdr3_aa: CASSSEDSTDTQYF
clone_size: few; j_call: TRBJ2-7; v_call: TRBV6-5; cdr3_length: 15; d_call: TRBD2; cdr3_nt: TGTGCCAGCAGTTATGGGAGGGGTCCCCGCCACGAGCAGTACTTC; cdr3_aa: CASSYGRGPRHEQYF
clone_size: few; j_call: TRBJ1-2; v_call: TRBV5-1; cdr3_length: 14; d_call: .; cdr3_nt: TGCGCCAGCAGCACCGGACACGCTAACTATGGCTACACCTTC; cdr3_aa: CASSTGHANYGYTF
clone_size: many; j_call: TRBJ2-3; v_call: TRBV21-1; cdr3_length: 14; d_call: .; cdr3_nt: TGTGCCAGCAGCGAAGTCAGGCGCACAGATACGCAGTATTTT; cdr3_aa: CASSEVRRTDTQYF
clone_size: .; j_call: TRBJ2-3; v_call: TRBV20-1; cdr3_length: 16; d_call: TRBD2; cdr3_nt: TGCAGTGCTAGAGGCGGGAGCGGGGGGGCCGTGGATACGCAGTATTTT; cdr3_aa: CSARGGSGGAVDTQYF
clone_size: few; j_call: TRBJ2-1; v_call: TRBV24-1; cdr3_length: 16; d_call: .; cdr3_nt: TGTGCCACCAGTGACCCGACTGGCCCGGGCGGAGAGGAGCAGTTCTTC; cdr3_aa: CATSDPTGPGGEEQFF
clone_size: .; j_call: TRBJ2-1; v_call: TRBV25-1; cdr3_length: 16; d_call: TRBD1; cdr3_nt: TGTGCCAGCAGTGTTAAACAGGGGATTCCCTACAATGAGCAGTTCTTC; cdr3_aa: CASSVKQGIPYNEQFF
clone_size: .; j_call: TRBJ2-3; v_call: TRBV12-3/TRBV12-4; cdr3_length: 16; d_call: .; cdr3_nt: TGTGCCAGCACCCCAGGGGAAGGGAGTGAGACAGATACGCAGTATTTT; cdr3_aa: CASTPGEGSETDTQYF
clone_size: .; j_call: TRBJ2-5; v_call: TRBV4-1; cdr3_length: 13; d_call: TRBD1; cdr3_nt: TGCGCCAGCACCGAGACAGGGACAGGGACCCAGTACTTC; cdr3_aa: CASTETGTGTQYF
clone_size: many; j_call: TRBJ2-1; v_call: TRBV29-1; cdr3_length: 14; d_call: .; cdr3_nt: TGCAGCGTTGGTAAGGGGAGCGCCTACAATGAGCAGTTCTTC; cdr3_aa: CSVGKGSAYNEQFF
clone_size: few; j_call: TRBJ1-5; v_call: TRBV7-2; cdr3_length: 14; d_call: .; cdr3_nt: TGTGCCAGCAGCTTAGAACGGACAGATCAACCCCAGCATTTT; cdr3_aa: CASSLERTDQPQHF
clone_size: few; j_call: TRBJ1-2; v_call: TRBV6-5; cdr3_length: 14; d_call: TRBD1; cdr3_nt: TGTGCCAGCACCCGGACAGGCACTTACTGTGGCTACACCTTC; cdr3_aa: CASTRTGTYCGYTF
clone_size: many; j_call: TRBJ2-3; v_call: TRBV7-2; cdr3_length: 15; d_call: .; cdr3_nt: TGTGCCAGCCTAGCGCGGCGGCCCTTAGCAGATACGCAGTATTTT; cdr3_aa: CASLARRPLADTQYF
clone_size: few; j_call: TRBJ2-7; v_call: TRBV19; cdr3_length: 11; d_call: TRBD1; cdr3_nt: TGTGCCAGTAGGCAGGGGGCCGAGCAGTACTTC; cdr3_aa: CASRQGAEQYF
clone_size: many; j_call: TRBJ1-5; v_call: TRBV29-1; cdr3_length: 13; d_call: .; cdr3_nt: TGCAGCGTTGCTCAGGGGCTATCAGCGCCCCAGCATTTT; cdr3_aa: CSVAQGLSAPQHF
clone_size: .; j_call: TRBJ2-3; v_call: TRBV7-6; cdr3_length: 17; d_call: .; cdr3_nt: TGTGCCAGCAGCTTAGACTCCCGCGGACCAGGCACAGATACGCAGTATTTT; cdr3_aa: CASSLDSRGPGTDTQYF
clone_size: few; j_call: TRBJ2-5; v_call: TRBV5-1; cdr3_length: 15; d_call: TRBD1; cdr3_nt: TGCGCCAGCAGCGCCGGGACAGGCGGAAAAGAGACCCAGTACTTC; cdr3_aa: CASSAGTGGKETQYF
clone_size: few; j_call: TRBJ2-3; v_call: TRBV2; cdr3_length: 12; d_call: .; cdr3_nt: TGTGCCAGCAGACCAGCCACGGGCCCGCAGTATTTT; cdr3_aa: CASRPATGPQYF
clone_size: many; j_call: TRBJ2-3; v_call: TRBV5-1; cdr3_length: 12; d_call: .; cdr3_nt: TGCGCCAGCAGCGTGAACATGGATACGCAGTATTTT; cdr3_aa: CASSVNMDTQYF
clone_size: few; j_call: TRBJ2-3; v_call: TRBV20-1; cdr3_length: 14; d_call: TRBD1; cdr3_nt: TGCAGTGCTAGGGGGGACAGACGCACAGATACGCAGTATTTT; cdr3_aa: CSARGDRRTDTQYF
clone_size: few; j_call: TRBJ2-3; v_call: TRBV9; cdr3_length: 13; d_call: .; cdr3_nt: TGTGCCAGCAGCAACCACAAGACAGATACGCAGTATTTT; cdr3_aa: CASSNHKTDTQYF
clone_size: .; j_call: TRBJ1-4; v_call: TRBV20-1; cdr3_length: 14; d_call: .; cdr3_nt: TGCAGTGCCTCTAGACAGTCAACTAATGAAAAACTGTTTTTT; cdr3_aa: CSASRQSTNEKLFF
clone_size: few; j_call: TRBJ2-1; v_call: TRBV7-9; cdr3_length: 13; d_call: .; cdr3_nt: TGTGCCAGCATCTCCGCCCGGTTCAATGAGCAGTTCTTC; cdr3_aa: CASISARFNEQFF
clone_size: .; j_call: TRBJ1-5; v_call: TRBV5-1; cdr3_length: 15; d_call: .; cdr3_nt: TGCGCCAGCAGGGTTTGGACAGCGGGCAATCAGCCCCAGCATTTT; cdr3_aa: CASRVWTAGNQPQHF
clone_size: few; j_call: TRBJ2-2; v_call: TRBV10-1; cdr3_length: 14; d_call: .; cdr3_nt: TGCGCCAGCAGTGACTCGGGACGGACCGGGGAGCTGTTTTTT; cdr3_aa: CASSDSGRTGELFF
clone_size: many; j_call: TRBJ2-1; v_call: TRBV7-2; cdr3_length: 13; d_call: .; cdr3_nt: TGTGCCAGCACCCTAGTTAAGGACAATGAGCAGTTCTTC; cdr3_aa: CASTLVKDNEQFF
clone_size: few; j_call: TRBJ2-1; v_call: TRBV18; cdr3_length: 14; d_call: .; cdr3_nt: TGTGCCAGCTCACCACCGAGGGGGAGGAATGAGCAGTTCTTC; cdr3_aa: CASSPPRGRNEQFF
clone_size: few; j_call: TRBJ1-6; v_call: TRBV15; cdr3_length: 15; d_call: .; cdr3_nt: TGTGCCACCAGCATAGGCGGCGTCTATAATTCACCCCTCCACTTT; cdr3_aa: CATSIGGVYNSPLHF
clone_size: .; j_call: TRBJ2-3; v_call: TRBV6-1; cdr3_length: 14; d_call: .; cdr3_nt: TGTGCCAGCAGCGGCCCCGGGGGAGGTGATACGCAGTATTTT; cdr3_aa: CASSGPGGGDTQYF
clone_size: .; j_call: TRBJ2-1; v_call: TRBV5-1; cdr3_length: 12; d_call: .; cdr3_nt: TGCGCCAGCAGCTTGCCCCCCGGAGAGCAGTTCTTC; cdr3_aa: CASSLPPGEQFF
clone_size: many; j_call: TRBJ1-5; v_call: TRBV6-2/TRBV6-3; cdr3_length: 14; d_call: TRBD1; cdr3_nt: TGTGCCAGCAGTCGGACAGGGGAAGGGCAGCCCCAGCATTTT; cdr3_aa: CASSRTGEGQPQHF
clone_size: many; j_call: TRBJ2-7; v_call: TRBV7-8; cdr3_length: 19; d_call: TRBD2; cdr3_nt: TGTGCCAGCAGCTTAGGGTTTCAAGGCGGAACTAGCGGGGGCCACGAGCAGTACTTC; cdr3_aa: CASSLGFQGGTSGGHEQYF
clone_size: .; j_call: TRBJ1-2; v_call: TRBV7-9; cdr3_length: 14; d_call: .; cdr3_nt: TGTGCCAGCAGCCCCCGGACGGACCAGTATGGCTACACCTTC; cdr3_aa: CASSPRTDQYGYTF
clone_size: .; j_call: TRBJ2-4; v_call: TRBV28; cdr3_length: 14; d_call: .; cdr3_nt: TGTGCCAGCAGTCCTAGTGCAGCCAAAAACATTCAGTACTTC; cdr3_aa: CASSPSAAKNIQYF
clone_size: many; j_call: TRBJ2-1; v_call: TRBV12-3/TRBV12-4; cdr3_length: 14; d_call: TRBD1; cdr3_nt: TGTGCCAGCAGTCCAAACAGGGGAAACAATGAGCAGTTCTTC; cdr3_aa: CASSPNRGNNEQFF
clone_size: .; j_call: TRBJ2-2; v_call: TRBV9; cdr3_length: 14; d_call: .; cdr3_nt: TGTGCCAGCAGCCCTCTGATGGGCTCCGGGGAGCTGTTTTTT; cdr3_aa: CASSPLMGSGELFF
clone_size: .; j_call: TRBJ1-2; v_call: TRBV6-5; cdr3_length: 16; d_call: .; cdr3_nt: TGTGCCAGCAGTTACACTACCCAGGGACCGCTCCTGGGCTACACCTTC; cdr3_aa: CASSYTTQGPLLGYTF
clone_size: .; j_call: TRBJ1-2; v_call: TRBV28; cdr3_length: 12; d_call: TRBD1; cdr3_nt: TGTGCCAGCAGTCAGGGGGGCCTGGGCTACACCTTC; cdr3_aa: CASSQGGLGYTF
clone_size: few; j_call: TRBJ2-7; v_call: TRBV6-1; cdr3_length: 13; d_call: .; cdr3_nt: TGTGCCAGCAGTAACGGCAGGGAGCACGAGCAGTACTTC; cdr3_aa: CASSNGREHEQYF
clone_size: many; j_call: TRBJ2-7; v_call: TRBV20-1; cdr3_length: 12; d_call: .; cdr3_nt: TGCAGTGCTAGTACGAGCTCCTACGAGCAGTACTTC; cdr3_aa: CSASTSSYEQYF
clone_size: .; j_call: TRBJ2-1; v_call: TRBV14; cdr3_length: 16; d_call: TRBD1; cdr3_nt: TGTGCCAGCAGCCAAGTACCGGGACAGGGACGGGATGAGCAGTTCTTC; cdr3_aa: CASSQVPGQGRDEQFF
clone_size: few; j_call: TRBJ1-1; v_call: TRBV29-1; cdr3_length: 17; d_call: .; cdr3_nt: TGCAGCGTATTCCCCATTAAAAACAGGGTTTCGAACACTGAAGCTTTCTTT; cdr3_aa: CSVFPIKNRVSNTEAFF
clone_size: many; j_call: TRBJ2-6; v_call: TRBV28; cdr3_length: 16; d_call: .; cdr3_nt: TGTGCCAGCAGTCCTCATAGGGAACCCGGGGCCAACGTCCTGACTTTC; cdr3_aa: CASSPHREPGANVLTF